These T cell receptor beta chains were read from a single sample in a study of T-cell memory formation after mild COVID-19. TCRdb ran MiXCR on the 5' RACE reads and lists one entry per CDR3 protein. The profile covers 85,000 to 120,000 distinct CDR3 sequences, with over 10% appearing a single time and 25% to 35% taken by the ten largest. Input material: PBMCs or a T cell subset sorted from them (not recorded which). These receptors originate from an adult woman who had mild COVID-19 (a few samples of this study predate the infection). Cell type and time point are not known. Both conserved end residues are part of each CDR3. Each record gives: CDR3 protein, CDR3 DNA, clone size, J gene, D gene, V gene, CDR3 length. A D gene is named only where the DNA matches it firmly. Expanded clones are given a class, and other clones once, few, many or no size at all.

CASSRPGTGPNTEAFF TGTGCCAGCAGCCGTCCCGGGACAGGGCCGAACACTGAAGCTTTCTTT few TRBJ1-1 TRBD1 TRBV7-9 16
CASSLLGQVNEKLFF TGTGCCAGCAGTTTACTTGGTCAGGTCAATGAAAAACTGTTTTTT few TRBJ1-4 NA TRBV27 15
CASSQDVGGSGETQYF TGCGCCAGCAGCCAAGATGTCGGGGGTAGTGGGGAGACCCAGTACTTC few TRBJ2-5 NA TRBV4-1 16
CASSAALAGLGDTQYF TGTGCCAGCAGCGCGGCGCTAGCGGGGCTAGGGGATACGCAGTATTTT NA TRBJ2-3 TRBD2 TRBV7-9 16
CASSPAAGVLSGANVLTF TGTGCCAGCAGCCCCGCGGCGGGGGTCCTCTCTGGGGCCAACGTCCTGACTTTC NA TRBJ2-6 TRBD2 TRBV12-3/TRBV12-4 18
CASSLQQQGELYEQYF TGCGCCAGCAGCCTCCAGCAGCAGGGGGAACTCTACGAGCAGTACTTC many TRBJ2-7 TRBD1 TRBV4-1 16
CASSAGQLADTQYF TGTGCCAGCAGCGCCGGGCAGCTCGCAGATACGCAGTATTTT NA TRBJ2-3 NA TRBV5-6 14
CASGLVQGLAGAFNEQFF TGTGCTAGTGGTTTGGTACAGGGTCTAGCGGGAGCCTTCAATGAGCAGTTCTTC NA TRBJ2-1 TRBD2 TRBV12-5 18
CSVESSGSDEQFF TGCAGCGTTGAGTCTAGCGGGAGTGATGAGCAGTTCTTC few TRBJ2-1 TRBD2 TRBV29-1 13
CASSQGEGSDGYTF TGCGCCAGCAGCCAAGGCGAGGGCTCGGATGGCTACACCTTC NA TRBJ1-2 NA TRBV4-1 14
CASSLYRGKNTGELFF TGCGCCAGCAGCCTGTACAGGGGAAAGAACACCGGGGAGCTGTTTTTT NA TRBJ2-2 TRBD1 TRBV4-1 16
CASSTTRTAANTGELFF TGTGCCAGCAGCACAACCAGGACGGCGGCGAACACCGGGGAGCTGTTTTTT NA TRBJ2-2 NA TRBV11-2 17
CASSPHRGESYNSPLHF TGTGCCAGCAGCCCGCACAGGGGCGAGTCCTATAATTCACCCCTCCACTTT NA TRBJ1-6 TRBD1 TRBV6-6 17
CSARDELAGYEQYF TGCAGTGCTAGAGATGAACTAGCGGGGTACGAGCAGTACTTC many TRBJ2-7 TRBD2 TRBV20-1 14
CASSLGRGDTQYF TGTGCCAGCAGCTTAGGCCGCGGAGATACGCAGTATTTT few TRBJ2-3 NA TRBV13 13
CASNNRGGEYF TGTGCCAGCAATAACCGGGGTGGCGAGTACTTC NA TRBJ2-7 NA TRBV2 11
CSARDPGHGTGELFF TGCAGTGCTAGAGATCCTGGACATGGGACCGGGGAGCTGTTTTTT few TRBJ2-2 NA TRBV20-1 15
CAISEVPRPSYEQYF TGTGCCATCAGTGAGGTGCCCAGGCCCTCCTACGAGCAGTACTTC NA TRBJ2-7 NA TRBV10-3 15
CASSLTQGYRYEQYF TGTGCCAGCAGTCTCACACAGGGGTATCGATACGAGCAGTACTTC NA TRBJ2-7 TRBD1 TRBV7-9 15
CASSFLSTDTQYF TGTGCCAGCAGCTTCCTAAGCACAGATACGCAGTATTTT NA TRBJ2-3 NA TRBV7-2 13
CSVRSSGPYNEQFF TGCAGCGTTCGATCAAGCGGTCCCTACAATGAGCAGTTCTTC few TRBJ2-1 NA TRBV29-1 14
CASSHFPGLAADTQYF TGTGCCAGCAGCCACTTCCCGGGCCTTGCCGCAGATACGCAGTATTTT few TRBJ2-3 NA TRBV14 16
CASSPGTGAGTFF TGTGCCAGCAGTCCCGGGACAGGGGCGGGAACTTTCTTT NA TRBJ1-1 TRBD1 TRBV12-3/TRBV12-4 13
CASSYSRTVGGGETQYF TGTGCCAGCAGTTACTCTAGGACGGTGGGCGGGGGAGAGACCCAGTACTTC few TRBJ2-5 TRBD2 TRBV6-6 17
CASSQQAGTNYEQYF TGCGCCAGCAGCCAACAAGCCGGGACTAACTACGAGCAGTACTTC NA TRBJ2-7 TRBD2 TRBV4-3 15
CASSQPSGGAIYEQYF TGTGCCAGCAGCCAACCCTCGGGGGGCGCGATCTACGAGCAGTACTTC few TRBJ2-7 NA TRBV7-9 16
CATEGGTTRITGELFF TGTGCCACCGAGGGGGGAACAACTCGTATTACCGGGGAGCTGTTTTTT NA TRBJ2-2 NA TRBV24-1 16
CASSDSGDRGSDEQFF TGTGCCAGCAGTGACTCTGGAGACAGGGGTTCAGATGAGCAGTTCTTC NA TRBJ2-1 TRBD1 TRBV6-4 16